This T cell receptor beta chain was profiled in a study of cytomegalovirus exposure and HLA in healthy donors. Study-level findings and limits: In a later analysis, TCR beta V- and J-gene trimming was associated with a missense DCLRE1C variant. Segments of the TCR beta V type were, in most cases, productive about 90% or about 30% of the time in an earlier analysis.

This clone was seen only a few times. Its matching antigen is unknown. PCR was performed using 60 Vbeta and 13 Jbeta primers. Some clones are missing from TCRdb's copy, which holds only in-frame ones; the method was immunoSEQ multiplex PCR. The sample consists of about 160,000 clones, roughly 78% of them appearing once. CDR1 and CDR2 from the germline V gene are SGHKS and YYEKEE (reference sequence). The V end was cut by 4 bases, the J end by 0 bases, with 13 bases between. CDR3 size: 15 residues. The sequenced sample was PBMCs. The receptor was derived from a man in his forties or fifties in good health and CMV-seropositive. The gene calls are TRBV5-5 and TRBJ1-1; TRBD1 is a possible D gene (6 bases). The CDR3 loop is CASSPRTAMNTEAFF. The CDR3 region has the DNA TGTGCCAGCAGCCCCCGGACAGCTATGAACACTGAAGCTTTCTTT.